The clone carrying this T cell receptor (beta chain) was found many times. Its antigen remains unidentified. This record belongs to a study of neurological immune-mediated disorders. General observations from the study: In HTLV-1-associated myelopathy, TCR clonal expansion was greatest, and in multiple sclerosis it was least, below healthy controls.

Every sequencing run produced over 200 million TCR-beta sequences, and the sequences from any one run covered 15-18 subjects. One entry per CDR3 protein, called by TCRdb with MiXCR from the 5' RACE reads. The sample holds under 80,000 distinct CDR3 sequences, roughly 10% seen once. It was blood bank volunteers in Maryland, USA who made up the healthy controls. Unsorted libraries were derived from 2 million PBMCs stored at -80 C. Germline V gene data show CDR1 as SGHRS and CDR2 as YFSETQ. The CDR3 runs 14 residues. V lost 0 bases and J 2 bases, leaving 8 bases between the germline ends. The V gene is TRBV5-1, the J gene TRBJ1-2; D is ambiguous. The receptor was isolated from a man in his forties or fifties in good health. Source material: PBMCs. The CDR3 DNA reads TGCGCCAGCAGCTTGGAAGGCAGAAACTATGGCTACACCTTC. The encoded protein is CASSLEGRNYGYTF.